What follows describes a single TCR beta chain. The CDR3 is 14 amino acids. Germline V gives CDR1 SGHTA, CDR2 FQGTGA. Trimming left V 2 bases short and J 10 bases short, with 12 bases between. Primers: 60 Vbeta forward and 13 Jbeta reverse. In the original workflow: Roughly 12 million shared chains were among approximately 80 million unique TCR beta chains counted in a later analysis. TCRdb's copy holds only in-frame clones and misses some; the assay was immunoSEQ multiplex PCR. The V and J calls and clone size are taken from that table; D and trimming were inferred from the DNA. The repertoire has 150,000 to 200,000 clones, 65% to 90% of them found once; the top ten carry about 6%. The sample originates from a study of cytomegalovirus exposure and HLA in healthy donors.

The sequencing input was PBMCs. The TCR was taken from a man aged 45-65 years in good health and CMV-seropositive. This chain connects TRBV7-3 to TRBJ1-6; D gene uncertain. This chain's CDR3 is CASSLGEGGSPLHF. CDR3 nucleotide sequence: TGTGCCAGCAGCTTAGGGGAGGGAGGGTCACCCCTCCACTTT.